The table lists the clone carrying this TCR beta chain with a few counts. Antigen unknown. TCRdb used MiXCR to reprocess the reads, holding one entry per CDR3 protein. Of fewer than 900,000 distinct CDR3 sequences in the sample, 25% to 30% were seen once. These data originate in a study of T cell repertoires in cytomegalovirus infection. The wider study: Recently identified HLA-C-restricted CMV epitopes were used, and well-studied HLA-B-restricted CMV epitopes were used as well.

Sample: cultured CD8+ T cells from PBMCs, taken from culture after CMV antigen stimulation. This receptor was taken from a human donor in good health (CMV status not recorded). Some clones in this sample may be carry-over from other donors' samples.

For the CDR3, the DNA is TGTGCCAGCACCGGACAGGGGGCCAGCGAGCAGTACTTC. It yields the protein CASTGQGASEQYF. The chain employs TRBV12-3 or TRBV12-4 and TRBJ2-7; TRBD1 aligns across 11 bases. The CDR3 consists of 13 residues. J lost 6 bases, V lost 7 bases, and 5 bases had no gene match.